Detailed here is one T cell receptor beta chain. This specimen belongs to a study of shared clonotypes between healthy human individuals. CDR1 is SEHNR, CDR2 FQNEAQ, per germline (reference sequence). V was trimmed by 3 bases and J by 8 bases, leaving 10 bases between them. The CDR3 has 12 amino acids. It was around 190 ng DNA, 33,000 or so T cell genomes, that sorted-subset replicate PCRs used. Profiling relied on immunoSEQ multiplex PCR, and the TCRdb table lists in-frame clones only, not all of them. The sample yields roughly 760,000 clones, under 80% seen once. The chain carries TRBV7-9 and TRBJ1-1; D possibly corresponds to TRBD1 (5 bases). The sequence was collected from a woman aged 25 to 39 in good health. The material sequenced was memory CD4+ T cells sorted from blood. Subset: CD45RA-negative fraction. The CDR3 DNA sequence: TGTGCCAGCAGCTTTAGGGACGCCGAAGCTTTCTTT. Amino acids: CASSFRDAEAFF.